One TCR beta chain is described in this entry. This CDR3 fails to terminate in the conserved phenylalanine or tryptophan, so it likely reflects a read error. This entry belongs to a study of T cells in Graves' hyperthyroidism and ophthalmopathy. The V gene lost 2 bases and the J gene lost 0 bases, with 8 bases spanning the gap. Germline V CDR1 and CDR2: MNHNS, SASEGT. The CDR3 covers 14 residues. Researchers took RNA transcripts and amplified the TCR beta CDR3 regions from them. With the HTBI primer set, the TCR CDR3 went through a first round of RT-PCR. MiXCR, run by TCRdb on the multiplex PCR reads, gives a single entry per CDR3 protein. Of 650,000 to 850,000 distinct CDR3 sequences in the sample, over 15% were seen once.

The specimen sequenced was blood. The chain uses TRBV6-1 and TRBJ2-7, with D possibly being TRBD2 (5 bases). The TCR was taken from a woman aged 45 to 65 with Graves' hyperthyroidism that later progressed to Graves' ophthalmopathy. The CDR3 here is CASSEIGDSYEQYL. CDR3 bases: TGTGCCAGCAGTGAAATCGGGGACTCCTACGAGCAGTACCTC.